These T cell receptor beta chains were read from a single sample in a study of blood T cells in healthy people across ages. TCRdb fed the 5' RACE reads into MiXCR, producing one record per CDR3 protein. The sample has hundreds of thousands of distinct CDR3 sequences, around 50% seen once. The specimen sequenced was blood. These receptors all come from a woman aged 80 or over in good health. Each CDR3 is given with its conserved first and last residue. Each record gives: V gene, J gene, clone size, D gene, CDR3 DNA, CDR3 protein. D genes are given only for firm matches. Only some rows state a clone size, as once, few, many or a class for expanded clones.

>TRBV6-2/TRBV6-3|TRBJ2-6|.|.
TGTGCCAGCAGAACCGAGGGTTCTGGGGCCAACGTCCTGACTTTC
CASRTEGSGANVLTF
>TRBV27|TRBJ1-1|few|.
TGTGCCAGCAGTTTAGCAGGAACCTTGGGCACTGAAGCTTTCTTT
CASSLAGTLGTEAFF
>TRBV3-1|TRBJ2-5|many|.
TGTGCCAGCAGCCAAGATGTACGGGGTGGGACCCAGTACTTC
CASSQDVRGGTQYF
>TRBV27|TRBJ2-1|.|.
TGTGCCAGCAGTTTAGGCCAGGTACTCTACAATGAGCAGTTCTTC
CASSLGQVLYNEQFF
>TRBV2|TRBJ2-1|.|.
TGTGCCAGCTTCGGGGTCCCTTACAATGAGCAGTTCTTC
CASFGVPYNEQFF
>TRBV28|TRBJ2-3|few|.
TGTGCCAGCAGTTTAAGGTTTACGCAGTATTTT
CASSLRFTQYF
>TRBV12-3/TRBV12-4|TRBJ2-7|.|.
TGTGCCAGCAGTCAGGACAGTTACAATGAGCAGTACTTC
CASSQDSYNEQYF
>TRBV7-2|TRBJ2-7|many|TRBD2
TGTGCCAGCAGCCGAGAAGGGACTAGCGGGAGATACGAGCAGTACTTC
CASSREGTSGRYEQYF
>TRBV28|TRBJ1-1|.|.
TGTGCCAGCAGTCTTAAAAGCGGGAGGACTGAAGCTTTCTTT
CASSLKSGRTEAFF
>TRBV28|TRBJ2-7|once|.
TGTGCCAGCAATTCTCGCGCCCTAGCGTACGAGCAGTACTTC
CASNSRALAYEQYF
>TRBV7-2|TRBJ1-1|few|.
TGTGCCAGCAGCCCCGTTACCATTGGGGGGACTGAAGCTTTCTTT
CASSPVTIGGTEAFF
>TRBV28|TRBJ2-2|few|.
TGTGCCAGCAGTCTAGAACGGGGGAACACCGGGGAGCTGTTTTTT
CASSLERGNTGELFF
>TRBV2|TRBJ2-6|many|.
TGTGCCAGCAGGGGGGGCGAATTCGTCCTGACTTTC
CASRGGEFVLTF
>TRBV10-3|TRBJ2-7|once|TRBD1
TGTGCCATCAGTGAAGAGGACAGGGCCGAGCAGTACTTC
CAISEEDRAEQYF
>TRBV27|TRBJ2-1|many|TRBD1
TGTGCCAGCAGTCCGCAGGGGGACAATGAGCAGTTCTTC
CASSPQGDNEQFF
>TRBV20-1|TRBJ2-1|many|.
TGCAGTGCTAGTCTCCTCCATAAGGACGGATGGGATGAGCAGTTCTTC
CSASLLHKDGWDEQFF
>TRBV20-1|TRBJ2-7|many|TRBD1
TGCAGTGCTAGAGATCCCTTCGGAGGGACAGGGGACACTTACGAGCAGTACTTC
CSARDPFGGTGDTYEQYF
>TRBV12-3/TRBV12-4|TRBJ2-1|.|.
TGTGCCAGCAGTTGGACACGGTACAATGAGCAGTTCTTC
CASSWTRYNEQFF
>TRBV5-1|TRBJ2-5|many|TRBD2
TGCGCCAGCAGCCCCGGGACTAGCGAACAGACCCAGTACTTC
CASSPGTSEQTQYF
>TRBV27|TRBJ1-4|few|.
TGTGCCAGCAGTTTATTACGGGGTGAAAAACTGTTTTTT
CASSLLRGEKLFF
>TRBV11-2|TRBJ2-3|.|TRBD2
TGTGCCAGCAGCTTTAGAGGAGCGGGAGTAAGCACAGATACGCAGTATTTT
CASSFRGAGVSTDTQYF
>TRBV28|TRBJ1-1|few|.
TGTGCCAGCAGTTTGGCGCGAGGTCGGTCTGAAGCTTTCTTT
CASSLARGRSEAFF
>TRBV5-1|TRBJ1-2|many|.
TGCGCCAGCAGCTACGGGACACTCTATGGCTACACCTTC
CASSYGTLYGYTF
>TRBV9|TRBJ2-2|few|.
TGTGCCAGCAACCAACCCCCAGGGCACACCGGGGAGCTGTTTTTT
CASNQPPGHTGELFF
>TRBV7-2|TRBJ2-3|.|.
TGTGCCAGCAGCGTAGGGTCACAAGGGGATACGCAGTATTTT
CASSVGSQGDTQYF
>TRBV2|TRBJ2-3|many|.
TGTGCCAGCAGTGAAGGGGCGGGACCTAGCACAGATACGCAGTATTTT
CASSEGAGPSTDTQYF
>TRBV28|TRBJ2-5|many|.
TGTGCCAGCACCTTACGGCGGAGGGAGACCCAGTACTTC
CASTLRRRETQYF
>TRBV12-3/TRBV12-4|TRBJ1-5|.|.
TGTGCCAGCAGTCCCCAGGCGGGTAGCAATCAGCCCCAGCATTTT
CASSPQAGSNQPQHF
>TRBV5-1|TRBJ2-1|many|TRBD2
TGCGCCAGCAGCTTGGCCTCCGGGAGGGACTCCTACAATGAGCAGTTCTTC
CASSLASGRDSYNEQFF
>TRBV4-1|TRBJ2-5|.|TRBD1
TGCGCCAGCAGCCGAGTGGGACAGCCGGGGGAGACCCAGTACTTC
CASSRVGQPGETQYF
>TRBV6-4|TRBJ2-1|many|.
TGTGCCAGCAGTGACTCTGATGACAATGAGCAGTTCTTC
CASSDSDDNEQFF
>TRBV3-1|TRBJ2-7|.|.
TGTGCCAGCAGCCCAGCGGGCAACTACGAGCAGTACTTC
CASSPAGNYEQYF
>TRBV20-1|TRBJ2-7|many|TRBD2
TGCAGTGCTAGTCGGATAGCGGGCTACGAGCAGTACTTC
CSASRIAGYEQYF
>TRBV2|TRBJ2-2|few|.
TGTGCCAGCAGTTACGAGCGTACCGGGGAGCTGTTTTTT
CASSYERTGELFF
>TRBV12-3/TRBV12-4|TRBJ2-2|.|.
TGTGCCAGCAGTTCAAGGGGTGGCACCGGGGAGCTGTTTTTT
CASSSRGGTGELFF
>TRBV4-2|TRBJ2-7|.|TRBD2
TGTGCCAGCAGCCAAGCCGGCTCTCTAGCGGGTCTGACCTACGAGCAGTACTTC
CASSQAGSLAGLTYEQYF
>TRBV30|TRBJ1-6|.|.
TGTGCCTGGAGTGGGCGGGACAAGTCACCCCTCCACTTT
CAWSGRDKSPLHF
>TRBV7-9|TRBJ1-3|.|.
TGTGCCAGCAGCTTAGAGGCCTCTGGAAACACCATATATTTT
CASSLEASGNTIYF
>TRBV14|TRBJ2-3|.|.
TGTGCCAGCAGCCAAGATCTCCGGGACGGCGGCACAGATACGCAGTATTTT
CASSQDLRDGGTDTQYF
>TRBV6-2/TRBV6-3|TRBJ1-5|.|.
TGTGCCACGGGGGCGTGGGGGCCCCAGCATTTT
CATGAWGPQHF
>TRBV25-1|TRBJ2-7|.|TRBD2
TGTGCCAGCAGTGTTTCCCGGGACTACCTCAAGCAGTACTTC
CASSVSRDYLKQYF
>TRBV4-1|TRBJ2-7|.|.
TGCGCCAGCAGCCAAGGATTACGGGGCTCCACCTACGAGCAGTACTTC
CASSQGLRGSTYEQYF
>TRBV7-9|TRBJ2-3|.|.
TGTGCCAGCAGTTCCGGCCACACAGATACGCAGTATTTT
CASSSGHTDTQYF
>TRBV5-5|TRBJ1-4|few|.
TGTGCCAGCAGCGTGGTGGGTCGGGAAAAACTGTTTTTT
CASSVVGREKLFF
>TRBV28|TRBJ2-7|.|.
TGTGCCAGCAATGTAGACAAAGGGGCCTACGAGCAGTACTTC
CASNVDKGAYEQYF
>TRBV12-3/TRBV12-4|TRBJ2-1|.|TRBD1
TGTGCCAGCATCGAATGGGGGACAGGGGTAAATGAGGGTAATGAGCAGTTCTTC
CASIEWGTGVNEGNEQFF
>TRBV9|TRBJ2-2|.|.
TGTGCCAGCAGCGTAGTACCCGGGGAGCTGTTTTTT
CASSVVPGELFF
>TRBV28|TRBJ2-7|few|.
TGTGCCAGCAGTCTGGGGGGCCGTGTCTACGAGCAGTACTTC
CASSLGGRVYEQYF
>TRBV7-2|TRBJ2-7|few|.
TGTGCCAGCAGCTTAGTGGGGAGCTCCTACAATGAGCAGTACTTC
CASSLVGSSYNEQYF
>TRBV7-2|TRBJ2-1|many|.
TGTGCCAGCAGCTACCGGCCGTACAATGAGCAGTTCTTC
CASSYRPYNEQFF
>TRBV25-1|TRBJ2-5|.|.
TGTGCCAGCAGTGAGGGGGGGCCAGAAGAGACCCAGTACTTC
CASSEGGPEETQYF
>TRBV20-1|TRBJ2-2|once|.
TGCAGTGCTAGAGAAGACGGCACCGGGGAGCTGTTTTTT
CSAREDGTGELFF
>TRBV12-3/TRBV12-4|TRBJ2-4|.|.
TGTGCCAGCGGGACCTTTGGGGCCCGAGCCAAAAACATTCAGTACTTC
CASGTFGARAKNIQYF